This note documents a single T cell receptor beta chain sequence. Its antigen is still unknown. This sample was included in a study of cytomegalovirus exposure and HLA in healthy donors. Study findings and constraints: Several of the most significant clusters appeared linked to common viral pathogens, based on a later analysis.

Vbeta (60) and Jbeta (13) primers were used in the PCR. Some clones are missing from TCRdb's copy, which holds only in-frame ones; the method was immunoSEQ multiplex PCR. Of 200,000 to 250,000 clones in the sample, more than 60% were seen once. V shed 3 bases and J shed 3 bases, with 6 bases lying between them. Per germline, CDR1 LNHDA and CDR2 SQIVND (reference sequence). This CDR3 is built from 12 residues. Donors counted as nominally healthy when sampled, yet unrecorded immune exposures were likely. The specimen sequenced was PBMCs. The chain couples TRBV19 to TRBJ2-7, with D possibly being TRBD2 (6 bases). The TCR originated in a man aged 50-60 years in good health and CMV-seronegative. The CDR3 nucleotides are TGTGCCAGTAGTATGGAGGGCTACGAGCAGTACTTC. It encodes CASSMEGYEQYF.